This T cell receptor (beta chain) was identified during a study of T cell repertoires in cytomegalovirus infection. Overall study context: Both recently identified HLA-C-restricted and well-studied HLA-B-restricted CMV epitopes were used in the study. Findings and limits, study-wide: CMV-specific TCR beta clonotypes restricted by HLA-C were the ones dominating the ex vivo response.

TCRdb called the reads again in MiXCR, with one record for every CDR3 protein. The data show about 890,000 distinct CDR3 sequences, roughly 30% seen once. Trimming at V came to 9 bases and at J to 0 bases, leaving 1 base not matched to a gene. The germline V gene encodes CDR1 SNHLY and CDR2 FYNNEI. There are 14 residues in the CDR3. This clonotype came up a few times. Its specificity is not known. The input for sequencing was cultured CD8+ T cells from PBMCs, taken from culture after CMV antigen stimulation. The TCR sequence derives from a human donor in good health (CMV status not recorded). Some clones in this sample may be carry-over from other donors' samples. J is TRBJ2-1 and V is TRBV2, with 11 bases matching TRBD1. CDR3 nucleotides: TGTGCCAGTGGACAGGGGGCCTCCTACAATGAGCAGTTCTTC. Protein sequence: CASGQGASYNEQFF.